These 27 T cell receptor beta chains came from one sample sequenced in a study of cytomegalovirus exposure and HLA in healthy donors. Use of 60 Vbeta and 13 Jbeta primers characterized the PCR. Repertoires were generated with immunoSEQ multiplex PCR, while TCRdb's copy carries only in-frame clones and drops some. The sample consists of some 150,000 clones, 80% to 90% of them appearing once. Sequencing was performed on PBMCs. These receptors all come from a woman in her 30s in good health and CMV-seropositive.

The CDR3 sequence is CASSSQGNQPQHF. Here the CDR3 DNA reads TGTGCCAGCAGCTCACAGGGGAATCAGCCCCAGCATTTT. The genes are TRBV7-6 and TRBJ1-5; 7 bases fit TRBD1. Germline values: CDR1 SGHVS, CDR2 FNYEAQ. This CDR3 spans 13 amino acids. After removal of 4 bases from V and 4 bases from J, the junction contained 1 base not matched to a gene. Based on the CDR3 plus reference TRBV7-6 and TRBJ1-5, the full variable domain is GAGVSQSPRYKVTKRGQDVALRCDPISGHVSLYWYRQALGQGPEFLTYFNYEAQQDKSGLPNDRFSAERPEGSISTLTIQRTEQRDSAMYRCASSSQGNQPQHFGDGTRLSIL.

The V call is TRBV6-6, the J call TRBJ2-1, with 11 bases matching TRBD1. CDR3 size: 16 residues. Germline CDR1 reads MNHNY; CDR2 reads SVGAGI (reference sequence). With 4 bases clipped from V and 6 bases from J, the junction kept 8 bases outside the gene matches. The CDR3 DNA follows: TGTGCCAGCAGTTCCGTCACGGGACAGGGGGTCAATGAGCAGTTCTTC. It yields the protein CASSSVTGQGVNEQFF.

The J gene is TRBJ1-1, the V gene TRBV6-4; 9 nucleotides align to TRBD1. The CDR3 loop spans 13 amino acids. Losses at the gene ends were 6 bases for V and 1 base for J; bases not matched to a gene: 0. Germline V gene lookup returns CDR1 MRHNA and CDR2 SNTAGT. This chain's CDR3 is CASRDRGNTEAFF. DNA for the CDR3: TGTGCCAGCAGGGACAGGGGGAACACTGAAGCTTTCTTT.

The rearrangement links TRBV14 to TRBJ1-2; D is undetermined. In germline, CDR1 is SGHDN, CDR2 FVKESK. This CDR3 comprises 15 residues. Trimming took 5 bases from V and 4 from J, leaving 17 bases between them. CDR3 sequence: CASSFALPGAYGYTF. The CDR3 bases are TGTGCCAGCAGCTTTGCTTTACCGGGAGCCTATGGCTACACCTTC.

This chain joins TRBV25-1 and TRBJ2-2; D not certain. The CDR3 runs to 13 residues. V was shortened by 8 bases and J by 4 bases, with 11 bases between the two germline ends. In germline, CDR1 is MGHDK, CDR2 SYGVNS. The CDR3 is CASGLYGTGELFF. CDR3 DNA: TGTGCCAGCGGGCTTTATGGCACCGGGGAGCTGTTTTTT. Full variable domain (rest looked up from reference TRBV25-1 and TRBJ2-2): EADIYQTPRYLVIGTGKKITLECSQTMGHDKMYWYQQDPGMELHLIHYSYGVNSTEKGDLSSESTVSRIRTEHFPLTLESARPSHTSQYLCASGLYGTGELFFGEGSRLTVL.

The chain joins TRBV5-4 to TRBJ1-5; D uncertain. This CDR3 has 13 residues. Trimming took off 4 bases at V and 1 base at J, with 6 bases between the two ends. The germline V gene has CDR1 SGHNT and CDR2 YYREEE (reference sequence). CDR3 sequence (DNA): TGTGCCAGCAGCCTAGACAGCAATCAGCCCCAGCATTTT. Translation gives CASSLDSNQPQHF.

The V and J genes are TRBV13 and TRBJ1-3; D unresolved. Trimming pared 5 bases from V and 4 bases from J, leaving 18 bases between. Germline values: CDR1 PRHDT, CDR2 FYEKMQ (reference sequence). The CDR3 spans 16 residues. The CDR3 spells CASSIKQKSWGNTIYF. As DNA, the CDR3 is TGTGCCAGCAGCATCAAACAGAAATCGTGGGGAAACACCATATATTTT.

This clone has a handful of counts. V gene TRBV6-5 combines with J gene TRBJ2-7; the D is unclear. V lost 6 bases and J lost 2, with 11 bases in between. Per germline, CDR1 MNHEY and CDR2 SVGAGI. CDR3 length: 13 amino acids. The CDR3 loop reads CASRREITYEQYF. For the CDR3, the DNA is TGTGCCAGCAGGCGAGAGATAACCTACGAGCAGTACTTC.

This chain uses TRBV5-6 with TRBJ2-7, with 7 bases identical to TRBD2. Looked up from germline, CDR1 is SGHDT and CDR2 is YYEEEE. This CDR3 has 13 residues. V lost 3 bases and J lost 9; bases outside the gene matches: 9. CDR3 coding DNA: TGTGCCAGCAGCTCTACTAGCGTTGTAGGGCAGTACTTC. Amino acids: CASSSTSVVGQYF.

The gene calls are TRBV4-3 and TRBJ2-2, with 10 bases lining up with TRBD1. The CDR3 spans 15 residues. Germline values: CDR1 LGHNA, CDR2 YSLEER. Germline trimming cut 4 bases from V and 6 bases from J; bases unmatched to any gene: 5. The chain's CDR3 is CASSLRDRGAGELFF. As DNA, the CDR3 is TGCGCCAGCAGCCTCCGGGACAGGGGTGCCGGGGAGCTGTTTTTT.

The V call is TRBV5-1, the J call TRBJ2-7; perhaps TRBD1 as D (5 bases). Germline V CDR1 and CDR2: SGHRS, YFSETQ. This CDR3 spans 13 amino acids. V was pared by 2 bases and J by 0 bases, with 6 bases between. The CDR3 is CASSFDSSYEQYF. CDR3 DNA sequence: TGCGCCAGCAGCTTCGACAGCTCCTACGAGCAGTACTTC.

This chain uses TRBV30 with TRBJ1-3; D gene uncertain. This CDR3 region has 14 residues. The germline V and J ends were trimmed by 2 bases and 4 bases, with 12 bases remaining between them. In germline, CDR1 is GTSNPN, CDR2 SVGIG (reference sequence). CDR3 sequence reads: CAWSHGSSGNTIYF. The CDR3 DNA is TGTGCCTGGAGTCACGGGTCCTCGGGAAACACCATATATTTT.

The chain employs TRBV13 and TRBJ1-4, with 7 bases lining up with TRBD1. This CDR3 has 12 residues. Trimming took 7 bases from V and 4 from J; bases not matched to a gene: 0. Germline V gives CDR1 PRHDT, CDR2 FYEKMQ (reference sequence). CDR3 protein: CASTGGNEKLFF. CDR3 in DNA: TGTGCCAGCACAGGGGGTAATGAAAAACTGTTTTTT.

This clone was recorded once. J is TRBJ1-6 and V is TRBV18; TRBD1 might be the D (5 bases). The CDR3 loop spans 15 amino acids. V lost 3 bases to trimming and J lost 7 bases, with 13 bases between them. The V gene's germline CDR1 is KGHSH and CDR2 LQKENI. The DNA of the CDR3 is TGTGCCAGCTCACCTGCCGGAAAGGGGAATTCACCCCTCCACTTT. Protein: CASSPAGKGNSPLHF.

The chain uses TRBV11-2 and TRBJ2-2, with 8 nucleotides matching TRBD2. V shed 2 bases, J shed 3 bases, and the junction held 5 bases outside the gene matches. CDR1 is SGHAT, CDR2 FQNNGV, per germline. This CDR3 is 16 amino acids long. CDR3 sequence reads: CASSLISGAYTGELFF. As DNA, the CDR3 is TGTGCCAGCAGCTTAATTAGCGGGGCATACACCGGGGAGCTGTTTTTT.

The chain has TRBV7-2 and TRBJ2-1, with TRBD2 as a possible D gene (7 bases). Trimming removed 5 bases from V and 4 bases from J, with 15 bases in between. The CDR3 spans 15 residues. Germline V gene lookup returns CDR1 SGHTA and CDR2 FQGNSA. Here the CDR3 DNA reads TGTGCCAGCAGCGCCATGGGGGGGCATTACAATGAGCAGTTCTTC. Protein product: CASSAMGGHYNEQFF.

Concerning this clone itself: Relative to the germline gene, one junction end is altered; a read error may explain this. This specimen includes other DNA sequences encoding the same CDR3. The gene calls are TRBV10-3 and TRBJ1-3; weak D call: TRBD1 (6 bases). The germline V gene has CDR1 ENHRY and CDR2 SYGVKD. CDR3 length: 17 residues. Here the CDR3 DNA reads TGTGCCATCGCCCTTAAGGTCCAGGGGCTCTCTGGGAACACCATATATTTT. This gives the protein CAIALKVQGLSGNTIYF.

The chain couples TRBV15 to TRBJ2-2, with 8 bases that match TRBD1. J gave up 4 bases and V 3 bases, and 4 bases lay outside the gene matches. From germline, CDR1 is LNHNV and CDR2 YYDKDF (reference sequence). The CDR3 runs to 15 residues. The CDR3 here is CATSRDRVGTGELFF. CDR3 DNA sequence: TGTGCCACCAGCAGGGACAGGGTGGGCACCGGGGAGCTGTTTTTT.

The CDR3 reads CSSRGLDEQFF. The CDR3 nucleotides are TGCAGTTCTCGGGGATTGGATGAGCAGTTCTTC. The chain recombines TRBV20-1 with TRBJ2-1, with TRBD2 as a possible D gene (5 bases). CDR1 DFQATT and CDR2 SNEGSKA come from the germline V gene (reference sequence). This CDR3 spans 11 amino acids. Trimming took off 8 bases at V and 8 bases at J, with 13 bases between the two ends.

This rearrangement joins TRBV7-2 to TRBJ2-4; D is possibly TRBD2 (6 bases). CDR3 size: 13 residues. Germline V gene data show CDR1 as SGHTA and CDR2 as FQGNSA. With 5 bases removed from V and 8 bases from J, the gap between germline ends came to 13 bases. CDR3: CASSPRPGDIQYF. The DNA of the CDR3 is TGTGCCAGCAGCCCACGGCCGGGGGACATTCAGTACTTC.

In its sample, this clone was seen a few times. J is TRBJ2-7 and V is TRBV7-2; D call uncertain. CDR3 length: 12 residues. Trimming took 7 bases from V and 3 from J, leaving 10 bases between them. CDR1 SGHTA and CDR2 FQGNSA come from the germline V gene. The chain's CDR3 is CASTTSNYEQYF. The CDR3 nucleotides are TGTGCCAGCACCACGAGCAACTACGAGCAGTACTTC.

The genes are TRBV5-1 and TRBJ2-7; 8 bases align to TRBD1. The trim removed 1 base at V and 2 bases at J, leaving 2 bases unmatched. The germline V gene encodes CDR1 SGHRS and CDR2 YFSETQ. This CDR3 has 14 residues. The CDR3 DNA reads as TGCGCCAGCAGCTTGCAGGGGGCTCCCTACGAGCAGTACTTC. It translates to CASSLQGAPYEQYF. The complete variable domain, with remaining parts taken from reference TRBV5-1 and TRBJ2-7, reads KAGVTQTPRYLIKTRGQQVTLSCSPISGHRSVSWYQQTPGQGLQFLFEYFSETQRNKGNFPGRFSGRQFSNSRSEMNVSTLELGDSALYLCASSLQGAPYEQYFGPGTRLTVT.

About this clone: At one end, the junction sequence differs from germline, possibly due to a read error. The chain uses TRBV6-6 and TRBJ1-2, with TRBD1 identical over 8 bases. Germline values: CDR1 MNHNY, CDR2 SVGAGI (reference sequence). The CDR3 is 14 residues long. The CDR3 region is CAGSRQGTNYGYTF. In nucleotides, the CDR3 is TGTGCCGGCAGTCGACAGGGGACTAACTATGGCTACACCTTC.

With respect to this clone: The same CDR3 also results from other DNA sequences found in this sample. The gene calls are TRBV9 and TRBJ2-3; D is perhaps TRBD2 (6 bases). This CDR3 region has 15 residues. Trimming removed 0 bases at V and 3 bases at J, with 11 bases between. Germline V gene sequence: CDR1 SGDLS, CDR2 YYNGEE. The CDR3 protein is CASSVGGGRTDTQYF. In nucleotides, the CDR3 is TGTGCCAGCAGCGTAGGTGGGGGGAGGACAGATACGCAGTATTTT.

This sequence joins TRBV4-3 and TRBJ1-1, with 9 bases lining up with TRBD1. The CDR3 has 14 amino acids. Germline CDR1 reads LGHNA; CDR2 reads YSLEER. J lost 4 bases, V lost 4 bases, and 4 bases had no gene match. The CDR3 region is CASSLLTGGTEAFF. DNA for the CDR3: TGCGCCAGCAGCCTTCTGACAGGGGGCACTGAAGCTTTCTTT.

This clone was observed a handful of times. This rearrangement joins TRBV28 to TRBJ2-1; tentatively, D is TRBD2 (5 bases). This CDR3 has 14 residues. Germline values: CDR1 MDHEN, CDR2 SYDVKM. V dropped 2 bases and J dropped 6 bases, with 11 bases sitting between them. The CDR3 here is CASSLQTLANEQFF. CDR3 bases: TGTGCCAGCAGTTTACAAACCCTAGCCAATGAGCAGTTCTTC.

J is TRBJ2-6 and V is TRBV9; D gene uncertain. Between the trimmed V and J ends, which lost 0 bases and 0 bases, there was a span of 7 bases. Germline V CDR1 and CDR2: SGDLS, YYNGEE. The CDR3 has 16 residues. The CDR3 nucleotides read TGTGCCAGCAGCGTAGGAGCGTCCTCTGGGGCCAACGTCCTGACTTTC. Protein sequence: CASSVGASSGANVLTF.